This T cell receptor (beta chain) was found in a study of CD8+CD57+ T cells in acquired aplastic anemia. Study at large: The study obtained an average of around 2.9 ug of DNA from sorted CD4+ and CD8+ cells. As sequenced from healthy donors, CD4+ cells averaged roughly 10 million reads. Findings of the study overall: Roughly 28 was the count of CD8+ CDR3 sequences that patients shared with controls. Levels of CD8+ Simpson's diversity were not significantly distinct in patients versus controls.

TCR beta VDJ and CDR3 were profiled, and genomic DNA was the template. TCRdb re-called the reads with MiXCR, one entry per CDR3 protein. The sample consists of about 160,000 distinct CDR3 sequences, 35% to 55% of them appearing once. This CDR3 spans 15 amino acids. Germline assignment: CDR1 SGHVS and CDR2 FQNEAQ. The trim removed 1 base at V and 4 bases at J, leaving 4 bases unmatched. This clonotype has ten or more counts. Antigen: not known. The genes are TRBV7-8 and TRBJ2-7, with 10 positions matching TRBD2. Sequencing used sorted CD4+, CD8+, or CD8+CD57+ T cells (not recorded which) from PBMCs. This TCR derives from a human donor in good health. The CDR3 coding sequence is TGTGCCAGCAGCTTAGTGGGACTAGCGAGTTACGAGCAGTACTTC. It specifies CASSLVGLASYEQYF. Drawing the rest from reference TRBV7-8 and TRBJ2-7, the complete variable domain is GAGVSQSPRYKVAKRGQDVALRCDPISGHVSLFWYQQALGQGPEFLTYFQNEAQLDKSGLPSDRFFAERPEGSVSTLKIQRTQQEDSAVYLCASSLVGLASYEQYFGPGTRLTVT.